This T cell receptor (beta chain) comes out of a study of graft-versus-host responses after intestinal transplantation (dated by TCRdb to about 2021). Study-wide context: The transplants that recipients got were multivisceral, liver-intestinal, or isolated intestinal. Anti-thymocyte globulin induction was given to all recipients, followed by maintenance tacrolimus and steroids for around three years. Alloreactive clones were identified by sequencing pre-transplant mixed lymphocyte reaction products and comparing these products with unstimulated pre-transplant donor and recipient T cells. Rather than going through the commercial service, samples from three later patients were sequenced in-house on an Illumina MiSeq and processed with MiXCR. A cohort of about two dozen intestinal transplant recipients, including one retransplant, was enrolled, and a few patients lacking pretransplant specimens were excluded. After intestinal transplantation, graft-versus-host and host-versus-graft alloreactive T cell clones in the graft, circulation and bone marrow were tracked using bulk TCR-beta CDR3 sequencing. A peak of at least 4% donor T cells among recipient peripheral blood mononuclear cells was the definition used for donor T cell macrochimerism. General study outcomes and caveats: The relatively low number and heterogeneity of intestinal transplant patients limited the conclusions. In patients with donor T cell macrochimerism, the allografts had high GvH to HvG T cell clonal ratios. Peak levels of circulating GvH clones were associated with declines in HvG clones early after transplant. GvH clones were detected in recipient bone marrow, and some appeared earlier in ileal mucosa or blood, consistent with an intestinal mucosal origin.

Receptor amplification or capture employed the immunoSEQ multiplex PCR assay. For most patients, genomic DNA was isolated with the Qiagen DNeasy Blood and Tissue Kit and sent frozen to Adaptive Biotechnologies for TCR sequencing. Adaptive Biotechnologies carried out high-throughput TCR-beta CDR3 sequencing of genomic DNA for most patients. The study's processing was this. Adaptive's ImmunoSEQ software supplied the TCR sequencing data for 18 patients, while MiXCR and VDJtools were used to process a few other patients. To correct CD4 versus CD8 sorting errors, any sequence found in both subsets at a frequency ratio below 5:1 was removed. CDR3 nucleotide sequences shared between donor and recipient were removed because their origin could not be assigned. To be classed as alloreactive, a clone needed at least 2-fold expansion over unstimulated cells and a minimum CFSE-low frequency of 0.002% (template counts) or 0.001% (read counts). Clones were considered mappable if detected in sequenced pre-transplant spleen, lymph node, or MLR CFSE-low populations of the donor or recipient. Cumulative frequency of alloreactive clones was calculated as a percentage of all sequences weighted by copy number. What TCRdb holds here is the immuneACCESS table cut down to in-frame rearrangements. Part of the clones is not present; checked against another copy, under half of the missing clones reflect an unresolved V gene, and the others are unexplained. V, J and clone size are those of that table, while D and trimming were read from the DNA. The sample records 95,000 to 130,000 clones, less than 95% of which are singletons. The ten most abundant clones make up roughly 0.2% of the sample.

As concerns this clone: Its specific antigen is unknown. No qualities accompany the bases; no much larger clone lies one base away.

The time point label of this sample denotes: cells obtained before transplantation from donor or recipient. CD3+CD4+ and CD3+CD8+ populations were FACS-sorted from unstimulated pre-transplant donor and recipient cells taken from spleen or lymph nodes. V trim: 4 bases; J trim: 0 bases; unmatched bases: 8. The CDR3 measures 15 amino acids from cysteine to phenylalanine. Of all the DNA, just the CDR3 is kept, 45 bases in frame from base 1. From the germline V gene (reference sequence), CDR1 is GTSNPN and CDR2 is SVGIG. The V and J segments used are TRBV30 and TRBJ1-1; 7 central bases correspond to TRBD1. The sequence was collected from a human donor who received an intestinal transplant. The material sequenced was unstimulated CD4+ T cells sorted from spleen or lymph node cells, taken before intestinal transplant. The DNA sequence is TGTGCCTGGACCGAAGGCAGGGGGTTGAACACTGAAGCTTTCTTT. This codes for CAWTEGRGLNTEAFF.